This T cell receptor (beta chain) is from a study of T cells in Graves' hyperthyroidism and ophthalmopathy. Germline V CDR1 and CDR2: DFQATT, SNEGSKA (reference sequence). V dropped 8 bases and J dropped 3; count of bases not matched to a gene: 7. The CDR3 consists of 13 residues. Graves' hyperthyroidism showing no ophthalmopathy progression within 18 months was considered stable. Uncontrolled infections, other autoimmune diseases, pregnancy or lactation led to exclusion of patients. This clonotype was detected a few times. Amplification of TCR beta CDR3 regions used RNA as the template. During a first-round RT-PCR of the TCR CDR3, the HTBI primer set was used. TCRdb re-derived calls from the multiplex PCR reads in MiXCR, one entry per CDR3 protein. Among some 620,000 distinct CDR3 sequences, around 15% were seen once, and the ten largest hold 3.5% to 4%.

The origin of this receptor is a woman in her thirties with Graves' hyperthyroidism. The rearrangement links TRBV20-1 to TRBJ2-3; 8 nucleotides line up with TRBD2. Sequencing was performed on blood. The CDR3 spells CSPLAGMTDTQYF. The DNA for the CDR3 is TGCAGTCCTTTAGCGGGAATGACAGATACGCAGTATTTT.